One and the same sample provided the 17 T cell receptor beta chains below, sequenced in a study of T cell responses to AZD1222 COVID-19 vaccine. The data were produced by immunoSEQ multiplex PCR, yet TCRdb's version contains in-frame clones alone and is incomplete. The data show 95,000 to 150,000 clones, around 89% seen once. The sample in question was peripheral blood, obtained on day 0 of AZD1222 vaccination. The receptors originated from an adult in good health.

This clone was recorded once. The gene calls are TRBV6-5 and TRBJ1-2; a possible D gene is TRBD1 (5 bases). Germline lookup yields CDR1 MNHEY and CDR2 SVGAGI. V gave up 7 bases and J gave up 9 bases, with 24 bases separating them. This CDR3 is built from 15 residues. This CDR3 reads CASTLSRDVPLSYTF. CDR3 coding DNA: TGTGCCAGCACTCTATCCCGGGACGTCCCCCTAAGCTACACCTTC.

The V gene is TRBV5-4, the J gene TRBJ1-3; TRBD1 aligns across 7 bases. With V trimmed by 0 bases and J by 4 bases, 16 bases remained unmatched. The germline CDR1 and CDR2 sequences are SGHNT and YYREEE (reference sequence). The CDR3 is 19 residues long. The CDR3 reads CASSLGAGQAIPPGNTIYF. CDR3 DNA: TGTGCCAGCAGCTTGGGGGCCGGACAGGCGATCCCTCCAGGAAACACCATATATTTT.

V usage is TRBV6-5 and J usage is TRBJ1-1; 7 bases are shared with TRBD1. The CDR3 runs to 15 residues. V lost 8 bases and J lost 2; bases outside the gene matches: 11. Per the germline V gene, CDR1 is MNHEY and CDR2 is SVGAGI. CDR3 amino acids: CASCERGQSNTEAFF. For the CDR3, the DNA is TGTGCCAGCTGCGAGCGGGGACAGAGCAACACTGAAGCTTTCTTT.

The rearrangement links TRBV19 to TRBJ2-7; 9 bases map to TRBD1. The CDR3 is 12 amino acids. The junction had 5 bases not matched to a gene; V was cut back by 8 bases and J by 6 bases. Germline CDR1 and CDR2: LNHDA and SQIVND (reference sequence). The DNA of the CDR3 is TGTGCCAGTGGGACAGGGTACAGCGAGCAGTACTTC. Encoded protein: CASGTGYSEQYF. The full variable domain, rest sourced from reference TRBV19 and TRBJ2-7, is DGGITQSPKYLFRKEGQNVTLSCEQNLNHDAMYWYRQDPGQGLRLIYYSQIVNDFQKGDIAEGYSVSREKKESFPLTVTSAQKNPTAFYLCASGTGYSEQYFGPGTRLTVT.

The V call is TRBV29-1, the J call TRBJ2-3; 8 bases match TRBD1. The length of the CDR3 is 13 residues. Germline trimming cut 8 bases from V and 0 bases from J; bases unmatched to any gene: 4. Germline-derived CDR1 and CDR2 are SQVTM and ANQGSEA. CDR3 in DNA: TGCAGCACCAGACAGGGGAGCACAGATACGCAGTATTTT. Encoded protein: CSTRQGSTDTQYF.

The chain employs TRBV5-1 and TRBJ1-2; 10 bases line up with TRBD1. CDR3 size: 15 residues. Trimming at V came to 0 bases and at J to 7 bases, leaving 6 bases not matched to a gene. Looked up from germline, CDR1 is SGHRS and CDR2 is YFSETQ. CDR3 sequence (DNA): TGCGCCAGCAGCTTGGTTGGGGGACAGGGGCTTGGCTACACCTTC. Residues: CASSLVGGQGLGYTF.

The V and J genes are TRBV19 and TRBJ1-1; D is undetermined. This CDR3 contains 15 residues. CDR1 and CDR2 (germline): LNHDA, SQIVND (reference sequence). The V end was cut by 3 bases, the J end by 5 bases, with 16 bases between. The CDR3 is CASSISGESGTEAFF. CDR3 nucleotides: TGTGCCAGTAGTATTTCGGGCGAGTCGGGTACTGAAGCTTTCTTT. Drawing the rest from reference TRBV19 and TRBJ1-1, the complete variable domain is DGGITQSPKYLFRKEGQNVTLSCEQNLNHDAMYWYRQDPGQGLRLIYYSQIVNDFQKGDIAEGYSVSREKKESFPLTVTSAQKNPTAFYLCASSISGESGTEAFFGQGTRLTVV.

The chain uses TRBV6-2 or TRBV6-3 and TRBJ2-5; 12 positions match TRBD1. This CDR3 has 15 residues. Trimming removed 6 bases from V and 4 bases from J; junction bases left unmatched: 6. The germline V gene encodes CDR1 MNHEY and CDR2 SVGEGT. The CDR3 is CASSLRDRGRETQYF. In DNA, the CDR3 is TGTGCCAGCAGCCTTAGGGACAGGGGGCGAGAGACCCAGTACTTC.

A few counts support this clone. The chain uses TRBV12-3 or TRBV12-4 and TRBJ2-3; no definite D call. V gave up 6 bases and J gave up 3 bases, with 7 bases separating them. CDR3 size: 12 residues. CDR3 nucleotide sequence: TGTGCCAGCAGCGAAGGAACAGATACGCAGTATTTT. Its translation is CASSEGTDTQYF.

The J gene is TRBJ1-6, the V gene TRBV7-2; D gene unclear. CDR1 SGHTA and CDR2 FQGNSA come from the germline V gene. The CDR3 contains 14 residues. V was shortened by 3 bases and J by 10 bases, with 13 bases between the two germline ends. CDR3 DNA: TGTGCCAGCAGCTTTCCAGGTTTGGGGTCACCCCTCCACTTT. Its protein is CASSFPGLGSPLHF.

V usage is TRBV5-1 and J usage is TRBJ1-6, with D hard to call. There are 16 residues in the CDR3. The germline CDR1 and CDR2 sequences are SGHRS and YFSETQ. Trimming stripped 0 bases from V and 3 bases from J, with 10 bases between. CDR3 bases: TGCGCCAGCAGCTTGGGTAGAAATGACTATAATTCACCCCTCCACTTT. Translating gives CASSLGRNDYNSPLHF.

The chain carries TRBV6-5 and TRBJ2-7; perhaps TRBD1 as D (5 bases). Trimming took 8 bases from V and 7 from J, leaving 18 bases between them. Germline V gene data show CDR1 as MNHEY and CDR2 as SVGAGI. The CDR3 length is 13 residues. The CDR3 coding sequence is TGTGCCAGCTTACTTTCCGCAGGGTTTGAGCAGTACTTC. Translated: CASLLSAGFEQYF.

V gene TRBV10-3 combines with J gene TRBJ1-2; D possibly corresponds to TRBD1 (6 bases). This CDR3 region has 17 residues. Germline values: CDR1 ENHRY, CDR2 SYGVKD. V was shortened by 3 bases and J by 4 bases, with 21 bases between the two germline ends. The CDR3 loop reads CAISDLGRGTVGYGYTF. As DNA, the CDR3 is TGTGCCATCAGTGATTTGGGCAGGGGAACCGTTGGCTATGGCTACACCTTC.

This chain links TRBV3-1 (or the pseudogene TRBV3-2) with TRBJ2-3; 13 nucleotides match TRBD2. With 4 bases clipped from V and 6 bases from J, the junction kept 7 bases outside the gene matches. The CDR3 consists of 16 residues. Germline V gene data show CDR1 as LGHDT and CDR2 as YNNKEL (reference sequence). The CDR3 here is CASSRGTSGVGDTQYF. The CDR3 nucleotides are TGTGCCAGCAGCCGGGGGACTAGCGGGGTGGGGGATACGCAGTATTTT.

This chain joins TRBV28 and TRBJ1-2; D gene uncertain. V lost 6 bases to trimming and J lost 8 bases, with 16 bases between them. This CDR3 is built from 13 residues. The germline CDR1 and CDR2 sequences are MDHEN and SYDVKM. CDR3 sequence (DNA): TGTGCCAGCAGCTTCGGTACACTGGGAGGCTACACCTTC. As protein: CASSFGTLGGYTF.

The V gene is TRBV12-3 or TRBV12-4, the J gene TRBJ2-7; tentatively, D is TRBD2 (6 bases). This CDR3 has 13 residues. V dropped 1 base and J dropped 5 bases, with 9 bases sitting between them. The CDR3 nucleotides are TGTGCCAGCAGTTTAGTGGGGGGTAACGAGCAGTACTTC. This gives the protein CASSLVGGNEQYF.

The chain has TRBV6-4 and TRBJ2-7; 9 nucleotides align to TRBD2. The CDR3 runs to 17 residues. Germline V gene lookup returns CDR1 MRHNA and CDR2 SNTAGT. V was pared by 7 bases and J by 5 bases, with 18 bases of the junction left unmatched. The CDR3 nucleotides read TGTGCCAGCACCCCCTGGGCTAGCGGGGATTTTAGGGACGAGCAGTACTTC. It encodes CASTPWASGDFRDEQYF.